The T cell receptor beta chain described here comes from a study of blood T cell repertoires in COVID-19. Germline V gives CDR1 GTSNPN, CDR2 SVGIG (reference sequence). CDR3 length equals 13 residues. Trimming stripped 1 base from V and 3 bases from J, with 10 bases between. How the authors handled the data: The authors estimated nucleated cell counts from reference gene primer amplification. The assay was immunoSEQ multiplex PCR, and TCRdb's table has in-frame clones only and misses some. V, J and clone size are taken as reported in that table, and D and trimming were inferred from the DNA itself. The sample lists under 80,000 clones, 70% to 90% seen once, with 6% to 8% in the top ten. This clone was observed a single time.

The rearrangement links TRBV30 to TRBJ2-7; possible D gene TRBD2, 5 bases. The sequencing sample was made of peripheral blood. This receptor was identified in a woman aged 80 or over with active COVID-19. The DNA for the CDR3 is TGTGCCTGGAGTGATTGGGGAGACTACGAGCAGTACTTC. Translating it yields CAWSDWGDYEQYF.